This TCR beta chain emerged from a study of T-cell memory formation after mild COVID-19 listed by TCRdb under 2021. Study-level background: Most TCR sequence clusters were specific to one of the two donors. Longitudinal TCRalpha and TCRbeta repertoire sequencing tracked T-cell clones expanding and contracting after mild COVID-19 in two donors. The cohort was made up of two young adult volunteers, one female and one male, who were previously healthy. The paper's findings and limits, for the study overall: Only two mild cases were covered by the study, and larger cohorts that include severe cases with pre-infection samples were considered necessary. Contracting CD4+ clones were located mainly in the CM and EM memory subsets, whereas CD8+ clones were found to be enriched in EMRA. Whether the second-wave clones peaking on day 37 were SARS-CoV-2 specific was not confirmed. Some responding clones were detected in pre-infection memory, which suggested that pre-existing cross-reactive memory T cells had joined the SARS-CoV-2 response. Clones that contracted from day 15 to 85 showed balanced CD4/CD8 phenotypes, whereas a second wave of clones that expanded from day 15 to 37 leaned towards CD4+.

This clonotype was seen many times. Its antigen remains undetermined. Qualities for individual bases were not recorded, and no much larger clone is one base off. The sample was run on an Illumina NovaSeq 6000. TCRalpha and TCRbeta cDNA libraries were constructed by 5'RACE with constant-segment primers, with sample barcodes and unique molecular identifiers being introduced. Trizol reagent was used to extract RNA from every sample. Libraries were amplified in two PCR steps, with a second sample barcode and Illumina TruSeq adapters added in the second step. Sequencing of the libraries was done on an Illumina NovaSeq, producing 2 x 150 bp paired-end reads. Per the source publication's procedure: Reads were demultiplexed and collapsed into UMI-guided consensus sequences with migec v1.2.7. With mixcr v2.1.11, UMI consensuses were aligned to TRA and TRB V and J templates and assembled into clonotypes. A clonotype was counted as expanded or contracted only when both edgeR and NoisET called the clonotype significant, with the noise models trained on biological replicates. For edgeR calls, a false discovery rate-adjusted p below 0.01 and a log2 fold-change threshold of 1 were applied. PCA with hierarchical clustering of max-normalized trajectories of the 1000 most abundant clonotypes was used as exploratory dynamics analysis. Each responding clone was given a CD4 or CD8 phenotype based on the CD4+ and CD8+ repertoires, which had been sequenced separately. Through fastp at Q25 and MiXCR, TCRdb rebuilt clones from the public reads, retaining in-frame beta chains. All rows with the same CDR3 protein become a single entry with the most common DNA and genes. Here the V and J calls rest on TCRdb's processing, not on the authors' analysis. The sample data list more than 100,000 distinct CDR3 sequences, and around 6.3% of these were observed just once. The ten largest clonotypes hold 2% to 2.5% of the sample.

CDR1 and CDR2 were assigned from the germline V gene (reference sequence) as DFQATT and SNEGSKA. The CDR3, from cysteine to phenylalanine, totals 12 residues. Kept here is only the CDR3 DNA, which spans 36 bases and is read in frame from base 1. The junction carries 13 bases between V and J, which are trimmed by 6 bases and 4 bases respectively. Ficoll-Paque density gradient centrifugation was the method used to isolate PBMCs. The source material was PBMCs or a T cell subset sorted from them (not recorded which). The chain uses TRBV20-1 and TRBJ2-7; matching of 6 bases hints at TRBD2 as the D gene. The origin of this receptor is an adult woman who had mild COVID-19 (a few samples of this study predate the infection). The sample titles of this study are shuffled in the database, so cell type and time point are left out; the donor was told from shared clones. The CDR3 loop reads CSAAGLAYEQYF. The sequenced DNA is TGCAGTGCCGCCGGGCTAGCGTACGAGCAGTACTTC.